Reported below is one T cell receptor (beta chain). Assay used: immunoSEQ multiplex PCR; TCRdb lists only in-frame clones, some missing. The sample gives some 50,000 clones, roughly 71% of which show up once; 7.5% to 10% is in the top ten. The entry originates in a study of T cell clones after liver transplantation. V trimming: 5 bases; J trimming: 7 bases; junction bases outside the gene matches: 23. The CDR3 totals 20 residues. Germline V CDR1 and CDR2: SQVTM, ANQGSEA. The receptor was isolated from a human patient who received a liver transplant. The graft donor may have contributed some T cells. The genes are TRBV29-1 and TRBJ2-2; 12 nucleotides match TRBD2. The material was CD4+ T cells from blood, obtained at the 22-month timepoint. The CDR3 nucleotides are TGCAGCGTTCCCTCAGCCCCGATGACTAGCGGGGGATTTCGAATCGGGGAGCTGTTTTTT. Its protein product is CSVPSAPMTSGGFRIGELFF.